The clone carrying this TCR beta chain was counted many times. Its antigen remains unknown. The sample originates from a study of molecular identifiers for immune sequencing clone quantification. Findings of the study overall: Clones that had above 20 RNA copies took up over 99% of effector molecules but under 1% in naive cells. Because of identical TCR molecules sharing a barcode, sizes of highly expanded clones could be underestimated.

TCRdb independently ran MiXCR on the PCR reads; one entry per CDR3 protein. This sample has some 40,000 distinct CDR3 sequences, with more than 20% found just once. Sequenced input: naive CD8+ T cells from blood, with Jurkat cell RNA spiked in. Subset here: FACS-sorted CD8+CD4-CCR7+CD45RA+ naive T cells. This receptor was taken from a human donor in good health. Some libraries in this study had Jurkat cell RNA spiked in.

The chain's CDR3 is CASSYLAFSTDTQYF. The DNA of the CDR3 is TGTGCCAGCAGTTACTTAGCGTTCTCCACAGATACGCAGTATTTT. The chain couples TRBV6-2 or TRBV6-3 to TRBJ2-3; D might be TRBD2 (5 bases). Germline CDR1 is MNHEY and CDR2 is SVGEGT. This CDR3 has 15 residues. V lost 1 base and J lost 2, with 10 bases in between.